This T cell receptor (beta chain) was observed in a study of blood T cell repertoires in COVID-19. The assay was immunoSEQ multiplex PCR, and TCRdb's table has in-frame clones only and misses some. Here the sample spans 150,000 to 200,000 clones, 85% to 90% being singletons. J lost 6 bases, V lost 6 bases, and 7 bases had no gene match. From germline, CDR1 is MNHEY and CDR2 SVGAGI. This CDR3 spans 15 amino acids. Participants spanned ages about 18 to 90 years and resided in 24 US areas. This TCR was recovered from a middle-aged woman with acute COVID-19. The chain has TRBV6-5 and TRBJ2-7, with TRBD2 matching over 14 bases. Source material: PBMCs or T cells enriched from blood (not recorded which). The chain's CDR3 is CASSWGLAGDGEQYF. The CDR3 region has the DNA TGTGCCAGCAGCTGGGGACTAGCGGGAGACGGCGAGCAGTACTTC.